These 5 T cell receptor beta chains were all obtained from the same sample, sequenced in a study of T cell repertoires in aging, cancer and after chemotherapy. Peripheral blood genomic DNA, not sorted cells or RNA, was the template. TRB rearrangements spanning V, D and J were amplified using mixed TRB-A/B primers. TCRdb processed the multiplex PCR reads anew with MiXCR; each CDR3 protein has one entry. The sample includes roughly 10,000 distinct CDR3 sequences, around a third of them seen just once. The sample consisted of blood. The origin of the receptors is a human donor in good health. The donor label of this sample is uncertain.

V is TRBV6-5 and J is TRBJ1-5, with TRBD1 identical over 7 bases. V shed 4 bases, J shed 3 bases, and the junction held 6 bases outside the gene matches. The CDR3 length is 15 residues. CDR1 and CDR2 from the germline V gene are MNHEY and SVGAGI. As DNA, the CDR3 is TGTGCCAGCAGTTTCAGACAGGGTGCCAATCAGCCCCAGCATTTT. It is translated as CASSFRQGANQPQHF.

This clonotype is medium-sized by share. The genes are TRBV29-1 and TRBJ2-1; 10 bases are shared with TRBD1. The V gene end was trimmed by 3 bases and the J gene end by 6 bases; junction bases not matched to a gene: 8. This CDR3 contains 15 residues. Germline assignment: CDR1 SQVTM and CDR2 ANQGSEA. CDR3 in amino acids: CSVEGGTGVVNEQFF. Written as DNA, the CDR3 is TGCAGCGTTGAGGGGGGGACAGGGGTGGTCAATGAGCAGTTCTTC.

The V and J genes are TRBV20-1 and TRBJ2-3; 12 nucleotides match TRBD2. The CDR3 loop spans 15 amino acids. Germline trimming cut 2 bases from V and 9 bases from J; bases unmatched to any gene: 9. The germline CDR1 and CDR2 sequences are DFQATT and SNEGSKA (reference sequence). The CDR3 DNA reads TGCAGTGCTAGACTCCTAGCGGGAGGGCCCGTGACGCAGTATTTT. Translating gives CSARLLAGGPVTQYF.

This chain connects TRBV19 to TRBJ1-1; 9 positions match TRBD1. Germline assignment: CDR1 LNHDA and CDR2 SQIVND (reference sequence). CDR3 length equals 18 residues. V lost 1 base and J lost 4; bases outside the gene matches: 13. This CDR3 is CASSIVKQGARGGTEAFF. CDR3 DNA sequence: TGTGCCAGTAGTATAGTCAAACAGGGGGCCCGGGGAGGCACTGAAGCTTTCTTT.

This clonotype was counted a few times. This sequence joins TRBV6-5 and TRBJ2-4; no clear D gene. V was pared by 9 bases and J by 6 bases, with 12 bases between. The CDR3 sequence is 12 residues long. Germline V gene data show CDR1 as MNHEY and CDR2 as SVGAGI. CDR3 in amino acids: CASQRTPNIQYF. DNA of the CDR3: TGTGCCAGTCAGAGGACGCCAAACATTCAGTACTTC.